The 5 T cell receptor beta chains given below trace back to one sample, sequenced in a study of cytomegalovirus exposure and HLA in healthy donors. The PCR contained 60 Vbeta and 13 Jbeta primers. Repertoires were generated with immunoSEQ multiplex PCR, while TCRdb's copy carries only in-frame clones and drops some. The data show 150,000 or so clones, 70% to 80% seen once. Sample: PBMCs. These receptors all stem from a man aged 35 to 55 in good health and CMV-seronegative.

The DNA of the CDR3 is TGTGCCAGCAGCTTAGTAGATGCAGGGAACACTGAAGCTTTCTTT. Residues: CASSLVDAGNTEAFF. V is TRBV11-2 and J is TRBJ1-1; no clear D gene. The germline V and J ends were trimmed by 1 base and 1 base, with 10 bases remaining between them. The CDR3 extends over 15 amino acids. Germline V gene lookup returns CDR1 SGHAT and CDR2 FQNNGV.

V is TRBV11-2 and J is TRBJ2-3; possibly TRBD1 for D (5 bases). Germline V lookup: CDR1 SGHAT, CDR2 FQNNGV. V was pared by 3 bases and J by 5 bases, with 18 bases between. This CDR3 region has 16 residues. CDR3 sequence: CASSFALVQGKDTQYF. The CDR3 coding sequence is TGTGCCAGCAGCTTCGCCCTGGTCCAGGGCAAAGATACGCAGTATTTT.

The CDR3: CASRPAGTANQPQHF. The CDR3 DNA follows: TGTGCCAGCAGGCCAGCTGGGACAGCGAATCAGCCCCAGCATTTT. This chain joins TRBV6-1 and TRBJ1-5; 7 bases align to TRBD1. V shed 6 bases, J shed 4 bases, and the junction held 9 bases outside the gene matches. This CDR3 is 15 amino acids long. Germline CDR1 reads MNHNS; CDR2 reads SASEGT.

V is TRBV15 and J is TRBJ2-3, with D maybe TRBD1 (5 bases). The V end was cut by 0 bases, the J end by 5 bases, with 6 bases between. CDR3 length: 13 amino acids. The germline CDR1 and CDR2 sequences are LNHNV and YYDKDF (reference sequence). The chain's CDR3 is CATSREGRDTQYF. The CDR3 coding sequence is TGTGCCACCAGCAGAGAGGGGCGAGATACGCAGTATTTT.

The rearrangement uses TRBV28 and TRBJ1-5; no firm D call. Between the trimmed V and J ends, which lost 4 bases and 6 bases, there was a span of 10 bases. Germline CDR1 and CDR2: MDHEN and SYDVKM. The CDR3 has 13 amino acids. This chain's CDR3 is CASSSIVSQPQHF. The CDR3 DNA reads as TGTGCCAGCAGTTCGATTGTCAGTCAGCCCCAGCATTTT.